This T cell receptor (beta chain) was identified in a study of cytomegalovirus exposure and HLA in healthy donors. General study results and limits: In an earlier analysis, about 87% or about 30%: the productive usage of most TCR beta V segments.

CDR3 length: 14 residues. The junction had 6 bases not matched to a gene; V was cut back by 2 bases and J by 7 bases. Germline CDR1 is ENHRY and CDR2 is SYGVKD. Note on this clone: Its antigen is currently unknown.

In the PCR, 60 Vbeta and 13 Jbeta primers were used. Clones were read by immunoSEQ multiplex PCR, and TCRdb kept only the in-frame ones, dropping some. In the table there are under 200,000 clones, 79% of which are singletons. The sequenced material came from PBMCs. V and J are TRBV10-3 and TRBJ2-7; 9 nucleotides match TRBD1. This TCR was recovered from a woman aged 40 to 50 in good health and CMV-seronegative. The CDR3 region has the DNA TGTGCCATCAGTGAGCTGACAGGGACAGGGGAGCAGTACTTC. Encoded protein: CAISELTGTGEQYF.